Listed below are T cell receptor beta chains from one sample, sequenced in a study of blood T cells in healthy people across ages. TCRdb redid the calling of the 5' RACE reads with MiXCR, one entry per CDR3 protein. The sample holds around 1,000,000 distinct CDR3 sequences, approximately 25% seen once. The same data also contributed to another study, on T cells of mothers and their children.

The specimen was blood. Receptors originate from a girl aged 2 to 10 in good health. CDR3s include the opening cysteine and the closing phenylalanine or tryptophan. The D gene is left open where the match is weak. The size field is filled for only some rows; it gives once, few, many or a size class.

TRBJ1-4 | few | NA | TRBV7-9 | TGTGCCAGCAGCTCGGACGGTTGGGATGAAAAACTGTTTTTT | CASSSDGWDEKLFF
TRBJ1-1 | NA | NA | TRBV7-9 | TGTGCCAGCACGGACCCTCCCATGAACACTGAAGCTTTCTTT | CASTDPPMNTEAFF
TRBJ2-2 | NA | NA | TRBV7-8 | TGTGCCACCATCGATTTGGGACCCGAGGGATTTTGGAACACCGGGGAGCTGTTTTTT | CATIDLGPEGFWNTGELFF
TRBJ2-1 | NA | NA | TRBV7-3 | TGTGCCAGCAGCTCAAATCCCGGGTCTCTTGGGGGTGAGCAGTTCTTC | CASSSNPGSLGGEQFF
TRBJ2-7 | NA | NA | TRBV7-2 | TGTGCCAGTCGAGTCACCGGCGGGGCAAGCTACGAGCAGTACTTC | CASRVTGGASYEQYF
TRBJ1-3 | NA | NA | TRBV7-9 | TGTGCCGGGGGGGAAAGGGCCGATGCTGGAAACACCATATATTTT | CAGGERADAGNTIYF
TRBJ2-7 | few | TRBD1 | TRBV4-1 | TGCGCCAGCAGCCAATCGGACAGGGCACACGAGCAGTACTTC | CASSQSDRAHEQYF
TRBJ2-5 | NA | TRBD2 | TRBV7-6 | TGTGCCAGCAGCTTAGGGACTAGCGGGAGAAGTGAGACCCAGTACTTC | CASSLGTSGRSETQYF
TRBJ1-4 | once | TRBD1 | TRBV6-1 | TGTGCCAGCAGTGAAGTTCGCGGACAGGGGGCGGTAAAGCTGTTTTTT | CASSEVRGQGAVKLFF
TRBJ2-7 | NA | TRBD1 | TRBV4-2 | TGTGCCAGCAGCCAACAATTGACAGGGTTCGAGCAGTACTTC | CASSQQLTGFEQYF
TRBJ2-2 | few | TRBD2 | TRBV9 | TGTGCCAGCAGTGTAGTTGCGGGAGGATGGACCGGGGAGCTGTTTTTT | CASSVVAGGWTGELFF
TRBJ2-5 | few | NA | TRBV7-9 | TGTGCCAGCAGCCCAAAGACGAGGGGAGAGACCCAGTACTTC | CASSPKTRGETQYF
TRBJ1-4 | many | NA | TRBV28 | TGTGCCAGCAGTTTTTCAGTCGGGGGGGTAGGCACTAATGAAAAACTGTTTTTT | CASSFSVGGVGTNEKLFF
TRBJ1-2 | few | TRBD1 | TRBV5-6 | TGTGCCAGCAGCTTGCTTAGACAGGGGGATTACTATGGCTACACCTTC | CASSLLRQGDYYGYTF
TRBJ2-5 | NA | NA | TRBV29-1 | TGCAGCGTTGATCCGAACAGCGTAAGGTACCAAGAGACCCAGTACTTC | CSVDPNSVRYQETQYF
TRBJ2-7 | NA | NA | TRBV11-1 | TGTGCCAGCAGCTTAGCCGAGGGAGAGGTCTACGAGCAGTACTTC | CASSLAEGEVYEQYF
TRBJ2-1 | NA | NA | TRBV7-9 | TGTGCCAGCAGCTTAGTAGGAGGCTATGAGCAGTTCTTC | CASSLVGGYEQFF
TRBJ2-1 | once | NA | TRBV9 | TGTGCCAGCAGCGTCTACCCGGGACTCCTTGATTACAATGAGCAGTTCTTC | CASSVYPGLLDYNEQFF
TRBJ2-5 | few | NA | TRBV6-6 | TGTGCCAGCAGTTACTCGAGAAGAAAGGACCCCCACTTCTTC | CASSYSRRKDPHFF
TRBJ2-5 | few | NA | TRBV10-3 | TGTGCCATCAGAGGGGTAGGGCGCCAGGGCCAAGAGACCCAGTACTTC | CAIRGVGRQGQETQYF
TRBJ1-2 | NA | NA | TRBV29-1 | TGCAGCGTTGAAGATAAGGGGGATGGCTACACCTTC | CSVEDKGDGYTF
TRBJ2-7 | few | NA | TRBV3-1 | TGTGCCAGCAGTCCTACCGACCGTGACTGGAGATACGAGCAGTACTTC | CASSPTDRDWRYEQYF
TRBJ2-7 | few | NA | TRBV7-2 | TGTGCCAGCAGCTTAGACGCACAGCTCTACGAGCAGTACTTC | CASSLDAQLYEQYF
TRBJ2-3 | NA | NA | TRBV6-5 | TGTGCCAGCAGTATCGGCCCGGCGCAGTATTTT | CASSIGPAQYF
TRBJ1-4 | NA | TRBD1 | TRBV20-1 | TGCAGTGCTAGAGATAAGAAACAGGGGCCTGAAAAACTGTTTTTT | CSARDKKQGPEKLFF
TRBJ2-5 | NA | TRBD1 | TRBV19 | TGTGCCAGTTCGAACAGGGGATCCCAAGAGACCCAGTACTTC | CASSNRGSQETQYF
TRBJ2-5 | NA | NA | TRBV24-1 | TGTGCCACCAGTGATACCGGGAATCAAGAGACCCAGTACTTC | CATSDTGNQETQYF
TRBJ2-3 | once | NA | TRBV29-1 | TGCAGCGTTGAAGTTATTGCTAGCGCAGATACGCAGTATTTT | CSVEVIASADTQYF
TRBJ2-1 | NA | NA | TRBV5-1 | TGCGCCAGCAGCTTGGCCATTATAGGGGTTTTACCCAATGAGCAGTTCTTC | CASSLAIIGVLPNEQFF
TRBJ2-1 | few | TRBD2 | TRBV27 | TGTGCCAGCAGTTTATTTAGCGGGAGGCCCAATGAGCAGTTCTTC | CASSLFSGRPNEQFF